The 14 T cell receptor beta chains below were found in one sample sequenced in a study of vaccination and CD4 T cells after COVID-19 (dated by TCRdb to the early 2020s). The antigens of these receptors remain unknown. The library was produced with PCR. The listed sequencing device is Illumina iSeq 100. DNA from cultured CD4+ T cells was subjected to TCR sequencing with the Oncomine TCR Beta short-read assay at the Johns Hopkins FTIC core. TCRdb took the public reads, trimmed them with fastp at Q25, ran MiXCR for clone calling and kept in-frame beta chains. Records with the same CDR3 protein are collapsed into one entry carrying the most frequent genes and DNA. The sample table shows around 20,000 distinct CDR3 sequences, and 70% are seen once. Roughly 8.7% of the sample is in the top ten clones. Reading the label with the study, this specimen's treatment or condition is: roughly ten-day PBMC culture with coronavirus spike peptide pools or control peptides (ViraFEST assay).

Sequenced input: CD4+ T cells from blood, cultured in vitro. These receptors all stem from a human donor who had recovered from COVID-19.

The genes are TRBV20-1 and TRBJ2-5; D may match TRBD1 or TRBD2 (6 bases each). V was clipped by 5 bases and J by 3 bases, with 37 bases between them. The germline V gene encodes CDR1 DFQATT and CDR2 SNEGSKA (reference sequence). CDR3 length: 21 amino acids. CDR3 in DNA: TGCAGTGCTCCTCGGGGGCGGGGTCGGGGTTACCAGGACGCTTGGGAAGAGACCCAGTACTTC. Translation: CSAPRGRGRGYQDAWEETQYF.

This clonotype has a single count. The rearrangement uses TRBV7-2 and TRBJ1-1; D is undetermined. This CDR3 has 13 residues. Germline V gene data show CDR1 as SGHTA and CDR2 as FQGNSA. Trimming pared 3 bases from V and 1 base from J, leaving 6 bases between. As DNA, the CDR3 is TGTGCCAGCAGCTTCGGGAAGAACACTGAAGCTTTCTTT. Encoded protein: CASSFGKNTEAFF.

The chain is built from TRBV6-2 or TRBV6-3 and TRBJ1-2, with D uncertain. Germline assignment: CDR1 MNHEY and CDR2 SVGEGT. V lost 6 bases, J lost 2 bases, and 22 bases lay in between. The CDR3 has 17 residues. CDR3 nucleotides: TGTGCCAGCAGCCCACCGGCCTGGCATCAACTGAACTATGGCTACACCTTC. The encoded protein is CASSPPAWHQLNYGYTF.

The rearrangement joins TRBV12-3 or TRBV12-4 to TRBJ2-5; D may be TRBD1 or TRBD2 (7 bases each). Trimming cost V 5 bases and J 5 bases, with 15 bases left between them. This CDR3 contains 14 residues. CDR3 in amino acids: CASSLRQGGETQYF. For the CDR3, the DNA is TGTGCCAGCAGTCTCCGACAGGGAGGGGAGACCCAGTACTTC.

The chain has TRBV6-5 and TRBJ1-5; the match to TRBD1 covers 9 bases. Germline V gives CDR1 MNHEY, CDR2 SVGAGI. CDR3 length: 16 residues. J gave up 7 bases and V 2 bases, and 9 bases lay outside the gene matches. CDR3 DNA sequence: TGTGCCAGCAGTTACGGGCCGGGACAGGGAGAACAGCCCCAGCATTTT. Translated: CASSYGPGQGEQPQHF.

This clonotype came up a few times. This chain joins TRBV20-1 and TRBJ1-5, with no clear D. Trimming took off 1 base at V and 3 bases at J, with 7 bases between the two ends. This CDR3 comprises 13 residues. The germline CDR1 and CDR2 sequences are DFQATT and SNEGSKA (reference sequence). The CDR3 region is CSARGLLNQPQHF. Here the CDR3 DNA reads TGCAGTGCTAGAGGGTTGCTCAATCAGCCCCAGCATTTT.

This rearrangement joins TRBV19 to TRBJ2-2, with 14 bases lining up with TRBD2. The CDR3 length is 14 residues. V was pared by 9 bases and J by 7 bases, with 4 bases of the junction left unmatched. Germline CDR1 reads LNHDA; CDR2 reads SQIVND (reference sequence). The DNA for the CDR3 is TGTGCCAGCAGACTAGCGGGAGGGTTCGGGGAGCTGTTTTTT. Translation gives CASRLAGGFGELFF.

Only one count was recorded for this clonotype. The chain uses TRBV7-9 and TRBJ2-3; 8 bases line up with TRBD2. V gave up 5 bases and J gave up 3 bases; unmatched junction bases: 7. The germline gives CDR1 SEHNR, CDR2 FQNEAQ (reference sequence). This CDR3 is built from 15 residues. In nucleotides, the CDR3 is TGTGCCAGCAGCAGTAGCGGGGTGAGAACAGATACGCAGTATTTT. Protein sequence: CASSSSGVRTDTQYF.

The chain employs TRBV9 and TRBJ2-3; 10 bases map to TRBD1. CDR1 is SGDLS, CDR2 YYNGEE, per germline. V lost 4 bases, J lost 1 base, and 12 bases stayed unmatched. This CDR3 has 18 amino acids. The CDR3 loop is CASSTSSSTGGRTDTQYF. The CDR3 nucleotides read TGTGCCAGCAGCACAAGCTCCTCGACAGGGGGCCGCACAGATACGCAGTATTTT.

The chain links TRBV30 to TRBJ2-7; D may be TRBD2 (6 bases). The V gene's germline CDR1 is GTSNPN and CDR2 SVGIG (reference sequence). The CDR3 spans 14 residues. V was trimmed by 5 bases and J by 1 base, leaving 15 bases between them. This chain's CDR3 is CAWALAISSYEQYF. For the CDR3, the DNA is TGTGCCTGGGCACTAGCAATATCTTCCTACGAGCAGTACTTC.

V is TRBV6-1 and J is TRBJ1-6, with TRBD1 identical over 7 bases. J was trimmed by 0 bases and V by 5 bases; bases with no gene match: 4. Germline loops: CDR1 MNHNS, CDR2 SASEGT. The length of the CDR3 is 16 residues. CDR3 sequence: CASSLHRGSYNSPLHF. The CDR3, as DNA: TGTGCCAGCAGTCTGCACAGGGGCTCCTATAATTCACCCCTCCACTTT.

The chain links TRBV20-1 to TRBJ1-2, with a weak D call TRBD1 (5 bases). The V and J ends lost 1 base and 7 bases respectively, with 19 bases between them. The CDR3 extends over 15 amino acids. CDR1 and CDR2 from the germline V gene are DFQATT and SNEGSKA (reference sequence). The CDR3 DNA sequence: TGCAGTGCTAGAGGCTTGGGACCCCCGGGGTTTGGCTACACCTTC. This gives the protein CSARGLGPPGFGYTF.

The genes are TRBV7-2 and TRBJ1-5, with D hard to call. Germline assignment: CDR1 SGHTA and CDR2 FQGNSA. CDR3 length equals 12 residues. V was cut by 1 base and J by 6 bases, with 4 bases left in between. CDR3 loop: CASSLDLQPQHF. The CDR3 coding sequence is TGTGCCAGCAGCTTAGACCTTCAGCCCCAGCATTTT.

The V gene is TRBV5-1, the J gene TRBJ1-1, with D tentatively TRBD1 (5 bases). Germline V gene lookup returns CDR1 SGHRS and CDR2 YFSETQ. V was pared by 2 bases and J by 6 bases, with 14 bases between. The CDR3 is 14 residues long. CDR3 loop: CASSFQGEVAEAFF. The CDR3 region has the DNA TGCGCCAGCAGCTTTCAAGGGGAGGTCGCTGAAGCTTTCTTT.